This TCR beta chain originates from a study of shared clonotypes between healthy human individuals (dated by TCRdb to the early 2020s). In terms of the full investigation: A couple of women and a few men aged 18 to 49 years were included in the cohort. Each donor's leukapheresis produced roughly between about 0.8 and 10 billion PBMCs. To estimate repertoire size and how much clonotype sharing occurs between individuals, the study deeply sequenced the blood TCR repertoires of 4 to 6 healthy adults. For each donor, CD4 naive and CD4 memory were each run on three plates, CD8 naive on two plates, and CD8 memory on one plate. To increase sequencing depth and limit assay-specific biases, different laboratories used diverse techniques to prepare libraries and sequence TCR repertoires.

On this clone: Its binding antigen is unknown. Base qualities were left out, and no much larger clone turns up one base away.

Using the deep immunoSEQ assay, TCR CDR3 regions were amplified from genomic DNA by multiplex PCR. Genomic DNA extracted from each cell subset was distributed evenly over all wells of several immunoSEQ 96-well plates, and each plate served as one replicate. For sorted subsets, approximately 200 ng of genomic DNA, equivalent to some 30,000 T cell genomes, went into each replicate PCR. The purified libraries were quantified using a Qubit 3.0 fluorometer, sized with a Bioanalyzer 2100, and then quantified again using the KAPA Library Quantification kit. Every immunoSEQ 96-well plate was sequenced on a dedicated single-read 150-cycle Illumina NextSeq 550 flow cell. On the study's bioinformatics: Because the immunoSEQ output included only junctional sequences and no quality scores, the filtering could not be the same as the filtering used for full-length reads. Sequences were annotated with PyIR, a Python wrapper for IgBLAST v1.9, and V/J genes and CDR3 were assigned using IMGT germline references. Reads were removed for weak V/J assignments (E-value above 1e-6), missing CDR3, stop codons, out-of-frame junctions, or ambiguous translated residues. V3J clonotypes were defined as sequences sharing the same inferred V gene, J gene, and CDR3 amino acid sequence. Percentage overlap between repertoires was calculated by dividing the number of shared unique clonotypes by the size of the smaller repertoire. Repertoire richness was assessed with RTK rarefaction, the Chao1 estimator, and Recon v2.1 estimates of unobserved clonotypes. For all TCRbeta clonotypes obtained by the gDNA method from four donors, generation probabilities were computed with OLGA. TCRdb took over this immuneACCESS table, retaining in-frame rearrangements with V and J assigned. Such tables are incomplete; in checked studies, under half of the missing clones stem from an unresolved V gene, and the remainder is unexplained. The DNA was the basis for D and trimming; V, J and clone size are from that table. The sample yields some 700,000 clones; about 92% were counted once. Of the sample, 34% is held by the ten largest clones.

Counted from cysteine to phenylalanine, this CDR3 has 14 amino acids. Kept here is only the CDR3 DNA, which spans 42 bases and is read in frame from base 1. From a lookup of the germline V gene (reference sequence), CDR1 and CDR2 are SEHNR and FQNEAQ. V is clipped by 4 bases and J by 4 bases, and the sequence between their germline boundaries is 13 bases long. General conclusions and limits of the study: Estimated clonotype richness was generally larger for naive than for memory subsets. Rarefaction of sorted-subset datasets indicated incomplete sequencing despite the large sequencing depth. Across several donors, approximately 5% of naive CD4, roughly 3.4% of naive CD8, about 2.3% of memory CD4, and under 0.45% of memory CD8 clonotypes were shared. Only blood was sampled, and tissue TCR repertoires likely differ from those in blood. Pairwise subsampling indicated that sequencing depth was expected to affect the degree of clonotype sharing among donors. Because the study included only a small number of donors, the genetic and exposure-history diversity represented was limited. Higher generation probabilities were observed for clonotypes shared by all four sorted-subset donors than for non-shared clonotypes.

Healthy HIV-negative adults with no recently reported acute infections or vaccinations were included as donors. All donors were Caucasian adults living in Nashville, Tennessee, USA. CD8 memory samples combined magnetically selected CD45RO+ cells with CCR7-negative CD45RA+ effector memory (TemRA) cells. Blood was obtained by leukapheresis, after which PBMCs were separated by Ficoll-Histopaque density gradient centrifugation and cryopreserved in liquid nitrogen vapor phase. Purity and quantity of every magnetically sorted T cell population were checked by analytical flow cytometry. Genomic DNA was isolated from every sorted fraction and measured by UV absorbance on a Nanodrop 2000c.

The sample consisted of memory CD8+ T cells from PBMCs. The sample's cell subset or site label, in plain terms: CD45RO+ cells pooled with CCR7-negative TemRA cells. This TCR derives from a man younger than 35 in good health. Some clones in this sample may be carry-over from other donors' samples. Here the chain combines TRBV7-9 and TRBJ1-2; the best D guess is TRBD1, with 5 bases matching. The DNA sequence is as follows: TGTGCCAGCAGCTCCGGGACCGTCATCTATGGCTACACCTTC. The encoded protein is CASSSGTVIYGYTF.